The source of this TCR beta chain is a study of cytomegalovirus exposure and HLA in healthy donors. Sequencing used immunoSEQ multiplex PCR; TCRdb keeps in-frame clones, though not all of them. The sample records about 68,000 clones, 91% being singletons. Between the trimmed V and J ends, which lost 7 bases and 3 bases, there was a span of 18 bases. CDR1 MDHEN and CDR2 SYDVKM come from the germline V gene. The CDR3 length is 15 residues. This clonotype originated in a man younger than 35 in good health and CMV-seronegative. This chain connects TRBV28 to TRBJ1-1; no clear D gene. The sequenced sample was PBMCs. The CDR3 region is CASTNNLIGHTEAFF. CDR3 bases: TGTGCCAGCACCAATAACCTCATTGGGCACACTGAAGCTTTCTTT.